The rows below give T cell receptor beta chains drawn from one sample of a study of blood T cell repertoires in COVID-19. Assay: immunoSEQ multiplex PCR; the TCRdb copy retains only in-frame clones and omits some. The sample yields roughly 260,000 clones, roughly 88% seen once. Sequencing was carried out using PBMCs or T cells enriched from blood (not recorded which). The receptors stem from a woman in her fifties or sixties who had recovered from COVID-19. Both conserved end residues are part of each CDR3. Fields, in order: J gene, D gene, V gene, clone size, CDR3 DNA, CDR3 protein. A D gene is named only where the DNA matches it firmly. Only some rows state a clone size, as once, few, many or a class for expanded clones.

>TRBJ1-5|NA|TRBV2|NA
TGTGCCCTCCCCGGGGGAGGTTTTGGCAATCAGCCCCAGCATTTT
CALPGGGFGNQPQHF
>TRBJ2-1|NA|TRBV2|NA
TGTGCCAGCAGTGAAGAATCCGGGGGCAATGAGCAGTTCTTC
CASSEESGGNEQFF
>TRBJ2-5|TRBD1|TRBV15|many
TGTGCCACCAGCAGAACAGGGGAAAGCTACCAAGAGACCCAGTACTTC
CATSRTGESYQETQYF
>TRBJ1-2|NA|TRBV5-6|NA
TGTGCCAGCAGCTTGGACCCCCGGGGCTATGGCTACACCTTC
CASSLDPRGYGYTF
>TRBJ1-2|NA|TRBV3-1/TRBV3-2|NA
TGTGCCAGCAGCCCGACTACAGGGTCTGGCTACACCTTC
CASSPTTGSGYTF
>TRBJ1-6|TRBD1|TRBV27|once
TGTGCCAGCAGCCCTGACAGGGTGAATTCACCCCTCCACTTT
CASSPDRVNSPLHF
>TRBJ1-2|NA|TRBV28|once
TGTGCCAGCAGTCTGTTCAACTATGGCTACACCTTC
CASSLFNYGYTF
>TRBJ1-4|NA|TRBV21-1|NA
TGTGCCAGCAGCAACCGAAACAGATTACAGGGTAGGCACGAAAAACTGTTTTTT
CASSNRNRLQGRHEKLFF
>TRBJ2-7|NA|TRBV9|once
TGTGCCAGCAGCGTAGAGGCGACAAGGGGCTCCTACGAGCAGTACTTC
CASSVEATRGSYEQYF
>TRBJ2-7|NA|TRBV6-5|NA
TGTGCCAGCAGTTACAACTTTGGAGGGTACGAGCAGTACTTC
CASSYNFGGYEQYF
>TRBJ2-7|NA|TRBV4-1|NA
TGCGCCAGCAGCCAAGAGCCGAACAGGGCCTACGAGCAGTACTTC
CASSQEPNRAYEQYF
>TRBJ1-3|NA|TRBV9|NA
TGTGCCAGCAGCCCCCTGACTTTTGACTCTGGAAACACCATATATTTT
CASSPLTFDSGNTIYF
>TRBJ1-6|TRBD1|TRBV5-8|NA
TGTGCCAGCAGCGGACAGGGGACCAATTCACCCCTCCACTTT
CASSGQGTNSPLHF
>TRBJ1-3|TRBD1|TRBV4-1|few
TGCGCCAGCAGCCCAGGGCCGACAGGGATGTCTGGAAACACCATATATTTT
CASSPGPTGMSGNTIYF
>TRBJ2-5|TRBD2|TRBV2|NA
TGTGCCAGCCGACTAGCGGGAGGGCCGAAGACCCAGTACTTC
CASRLAGGPKTQYF
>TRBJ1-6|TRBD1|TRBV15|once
TGTGCCACCAGCAGAGATCGGAGTGTTGTGGGGACAGGCAATTCACCCCTCCACTTT
CATSRDRSVVGTGNSPLHF
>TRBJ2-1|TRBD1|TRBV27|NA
TGTGCCAGCAGCTTCCAAGACAGGGGGCTAGGGCAGTTCTTC
CASSFQDRGLGQFF
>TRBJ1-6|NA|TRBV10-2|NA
TGCGCCAGCAGTGACTTTTTGAGGGAGAAGGGATCGCCCCTCCACTTT
CASSDFLREKGSPLHF
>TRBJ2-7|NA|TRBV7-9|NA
TGTGCCAGCAGCGTCGGACAGTCCTACGAGCAGTACTTC
CASSVGQSYEQYF
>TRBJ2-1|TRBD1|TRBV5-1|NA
TGCGCCAGCAGCTTGGCCAGGGGGCTCGACAATGAGCAGTTCTTC
CASSLARGLDNEQFF
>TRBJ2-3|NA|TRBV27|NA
TGTGCCAGCAGTTCCCGAATAGGGGGAGGGATAGATACGCAGTATTTT
CASSSRIGGGIDTQYF
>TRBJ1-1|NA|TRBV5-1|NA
TGCGCCAGCGGCTACAGGGAGGGAACTGAAGCTTTCTTT
CASGYREGTEAFF
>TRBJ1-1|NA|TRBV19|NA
TGTGCCAGTTGGGACTTTCTCACTGAAGCTTTCTTT
CASWDFLTEAFF
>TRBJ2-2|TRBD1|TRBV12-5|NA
TGTGCTAGTGGTTTGGATAGGGGGCGTTGGACCGGGGAGCTGTTTTTT
CASGLDRGRWTGELFF
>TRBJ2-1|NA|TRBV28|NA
TGTGCCAGCACCCGTTCGGGGAATGAGCAGTTCTTC
CASTRSGNEQFF
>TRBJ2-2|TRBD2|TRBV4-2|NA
TGTGCCAGCAGCCTAGGGACTATGAACACCGGGGAGCTGTTTTTT
CASSLGTMNTGELFF
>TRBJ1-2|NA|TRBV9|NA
TGTGCCAGCAGCCTCACAACAGGTGTCTATTATGGCTACACCTTC
CASSLTTGVYYGYTF
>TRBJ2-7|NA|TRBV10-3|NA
TGTGCCATCAGTTCCAGGGGAGACGAGCAGTACTTC
CAISSRGDEQYF
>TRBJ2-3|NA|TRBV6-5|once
TGTGCCAGCAGCCCCGGCTGGGCGGGTCGAGATACGCAGTATTTT
CASSPGWAGRDTQYF
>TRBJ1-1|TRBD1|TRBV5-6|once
TGTGCCAGCGGTGCCTTAAACAGGGGGAACACTGAAGCTTTCTTT
CASGALNRGNTEAFF
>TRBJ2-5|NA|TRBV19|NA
TGTGCCAGTAGCCGGGGGTACCAAGAGACCCAGTACTTC
CASSRGYQETQYF
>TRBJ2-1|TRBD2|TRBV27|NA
TGTGCCAGCAAATTAGGGGCTAGCGGTCAATCCTACAATGAGCAGTTCTTC
CASKLGASGQSYNEQFF
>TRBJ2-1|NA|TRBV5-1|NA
TGCGCCAGCAGCCTTAGGGGGACCGGGAATGAGCAGTTCTTC
CASSLRGTGNEQFF
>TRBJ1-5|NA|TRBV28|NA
TGTGCCAGCAGTTTACGGGGCAGGGGTGATCAGCCCCAGCATTTT
CASSLRGRGDQPQHF
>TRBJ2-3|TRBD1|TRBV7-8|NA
TGTGCCAGCAGCTCGGGGACAGGGGGGGATACGCAGTATTTT
CASSSGTGGDTQYF
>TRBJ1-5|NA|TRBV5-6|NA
TGTGCCAGCAACTTACAGGCCAGGGGCAATCAGCCCCAGCATTTT
CASNLQARGNQPQHF
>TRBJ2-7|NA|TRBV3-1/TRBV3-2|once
TGTGCCAGCAGCCGAGGGGGCTACGAGCAGTACTTC
CASSRGGYEQYF
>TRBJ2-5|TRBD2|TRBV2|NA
TGTGCCAGCAGTGACCAACTAGCGGGAGTATGGGAGACCCAGTACTTC
CASSDQLAGVWETQYF
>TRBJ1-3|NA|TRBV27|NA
TGTGCCAGCAGTTCCACTGACACTGGAAACACCATATATTTT
CASSSTDTGNTIYF
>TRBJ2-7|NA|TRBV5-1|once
TGCGCCAGCAGCTTGGGGGTAGCTGGTGACTACGAGCAGTACTTC
CASSLGVAGDYEQYF
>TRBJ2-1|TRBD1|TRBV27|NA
TGTGCCAGCAGTTTATCTCGTTGGACAGGGGGCGACGAGCAGTTCTTC
CASSLSRWTGGDEQFF
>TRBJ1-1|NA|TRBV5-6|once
TGTGCCAGCAGCCGGCTGGAGGGGACTGAAGCTTTCTTT
CASSRLEGTEAFF
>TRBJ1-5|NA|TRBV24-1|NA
TGTGCCACCAGTGAGGATGGGCATCAGCCCCAGCATTTT
CATSEDGHQPQHF
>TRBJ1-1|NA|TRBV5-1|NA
TGCGCCAGCAGCCCACCGGGACATCTGAACACTGAAGCTTTCTTT
CASSPPGHLNTEAFF
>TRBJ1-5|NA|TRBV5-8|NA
TGTGCCAGCAGGGGGACATCCTATCAGCCCCAGCATTTT
CASRGTSYQPQHF
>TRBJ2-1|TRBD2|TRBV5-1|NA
TGCGCCAGCAGCTTAGCGGGAGGGGCCTACAATGAGCAGTTCTTC
CASSLAGGAYNEQFF
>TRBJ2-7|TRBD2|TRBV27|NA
TGTGCCAGCAGTTCCCGGCTCGGGACTAGCGGGAGGGAGCAGTACTTC
CASSSRLGTSGREQYF
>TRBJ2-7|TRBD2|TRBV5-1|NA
TGCGCCAGCAAGGGAGCGGGGATATCCTACGAGCAGTACTTC
CASKGAGISYEQYF
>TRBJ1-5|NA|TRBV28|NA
TGTGCCAGCAGTTTATTTTCAAGCCCTAATCAGCCCCAGCATTTT
CASSLFSSPNQPQHF
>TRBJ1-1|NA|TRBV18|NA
TGTGCCAGCTCACCATTTAGAGGAAAGAGTTCCATGAACACTGAAGCTTTCTTT
CASSPFRGKSSMNTEAFF